The rows below give T cell receptor beta chains drawn from one sample of a study of cytomegalovirus exposure and HLA in healthy donors. The repertoire was sequenced with immunoSEQ multiplex PCR; TCRdb's copy has only in-frame clones and lacks some. Among roughly 200,000 clones listed, 80% to 85% were seen once. The specimen sequenced was PBMCs. The receptors stem from a woman aged 18-30 years in good health and CMV-seronegative. CDR3s include the opening cysteine and the closing phenylalanine or tryptophan. A D gene is named only where the DNA matches it firmly. Size values are once, few and many counts, or a class for expanded clones, and some rows have none.

J	size	D	V	CDR3	DNA
TRBJ2-1	-	-	TRBV4-3	CASSRLGTGTAVGEQFF	TGCGCCAGCAGCCGCCTCGGGACCGGGACTGCCGTGGGTGAGCAGTTCTTC
TRBJ2-3	-	-	TRBV30	CAWTTGSDTQYF	TGTGCCTGGACTACAGGATCAGATACGCAGTATTTT
TRBJ1-1	-	-	TRBV9	CASSPDTNTEAFF	TGTGCCAGCAGCCCGGACACAAACACTGAAGCTTTCTTT
TRBJ2-3	-	TRBD2	TRBV30	CAWSRSGLIDTQYF	TGTGCCTGGAGTAGGTCGGGACTAATAGATACGCAGTATTTT
TRBJ1-2	-	TRBD1	TRBV28	CASSFPTGSNYGYTF	TGTGCCAGCAGTTTCCCGACAGGGTCTAACTATGGCTACACCTTC
TRBJ2-3	-	-	TRBV7-9	CASSLWLASTDTQYF	TGTGCCAGCAGCTTATGGCTAGCCAGCACAGATACGCAGTATTTT
TRBJ2-1	-	TRBD2	TRBV6-1	CASSGLAGGPSSYNEQFF	TGTGCCAGCAGTGGTCTAGCGGGAGGGCCGAGCTCCTACAATGAGCAGTTCTTC
TRBJ1-1	-	-	TRBV18	CASSSGQGTEAFF	TGTGCCAGCTCGTCCGGCCAGGGCACTGAAGCTTTCTTT
TRBJ2-5	once	-	TRBV7-2	CASSLAGWAGSTQYF	TGTGCCAGCAGCTTAGCGGGGTGGGCAGGGTCGACCCAGTACTTC
TRBJ2-1	-	TRBD2	TRBV28	CASSLPDSGGYEQFF	TGTGCCAGCAGTTTACCCGATAGCGGGGGTTATGAGCAGTTCTTC
TRBJ2-3	-	-	TRBV7-2	CASSLEERSTDTQYF	TGTGCCAGCAGCTTAGAGGAGCGGAGCACAGATACGCAGTATTTT
TRBJ2-3	-	-	TRBV10-1	CASSDSSDTQYF	TGCGCCAGCAGTGATTCCTCAGATACGCAGTATTTT
TRBJ2-7	-	-	TRBV6-5	CASSYSQRVSYEQYF	TGTGCCAGCAGTTATAGCCAGCGGGTCTCCTACGAGCAGTACTTC
TRBJ2-7	-	TRBD1	TRBV19	CASRRVGTGEPYEQYF	TGTGCCAGTAGACGTGTGGGGACAGGGGAACCCTACGAGCAGTACTTC
TRBJ2-1	-	TRBD2	TRBV7-2	CASSFSGSSYNEQFF	TGTGCCAGCAGCTTTAGCGGGAGTTCCTACAATGAGCAGTTCTTC
TRBJ2-5	once	TRBD2	TRBV5-8	CASRTGTSGKETQYF	TGTGCCAGCAGGACCGGGACTAGCGGGAAAGAGACCCAGTACTTC
TRBJ2-3	-	TRBD2	TRBV7-2	CASRQRTSGRPFTDTQYF	TGTGCCAGCCGACAACGAACTAGCGGGAGGCCCTTCACAGATACGCAGTATTTT
TRBJ2-2	-	TRBD1	TRBV7-9	CASRPSRGPMNTGELFF	TGTGCCAGCAGACCTTCCAGGGGGCCAATGAACACCGGGGAGCTGTTTTTT
TRBJ2-1	-	TRBD1	TRBV5-8	CASSLAVLLGQTYNEQFF	TGTGCCAGCAGCTTGGCGGTGCTTTTGGGACAGACCTACAATGAGCAGTTCTTC
TRBJ2-5	-	TRBD2	TRBV9	CASSVNRWTSGDQETQYF	TGTGCCAGCAGCGTAAATCGCTGGACTAGCGGAGATCAAGAGACCCAGTACTTC
TRBJ2-2	-	-	TRBV29-1	CSVGKGAGGELFF	TGCAGCGTTGGCAAGGGAGCCGGCGGGGAGCTGTTTTTT
TRBJ1-1	few	-	TRBV5-6	CASSLAGGLGTEAFF	TGTGCCAGCAGCTTGGCCGGGGGGCTTGGCACTGAAGCTTTCTTT
TRBJ1-2	-	-	TRBV6-5	CASSPRHLDCYTF	TGTGCCAGCAGTCCTCGACATTTAGATTGCTACACCTTC
TRBJ1-1	-	TRBD1	TRBV28	CAVPGTDTEAFF	TGTGCGGTACCGGGGACAGACACTGAAGCTTTCTTT
TRBJ2-2	-	TRBD1	TRBV4-3	CASSQEGTGGFTGELFF	TGCGCCAGCAGCCAAGAGGGGACAGGGGGCTTCACCGGGGAGCTGTTTTTT
TRBJ1-2	-	-	TRBV28	CASSLTGNYGYTF	TGTGCCAGCAGTTTGACCGGGAACTATGGCTACACCTTC
TRBJ2-1	-	TRBD2	TRBV5-4	CASSFGTSGSLDEQFF	TGTGCCAGCAGCTTCGGGACTAGCGGGAGTCTCGATGAGCAGTTCTTC
TRBJ2-3	-	TRBD1	TRBV5-5	CASSIRTGRTDTQYF	TGTGCCAGCTCTATCCGGACAGGCAGAACAGATACGCAGTATTTT
TRBJ2-1	-	-	TRBV28	CASTPRGANEQFF	TGTGCCAGCACCCCCAGGGGAGCAAACGAGCAGTTCTTC
TRBJ2-3	-	TRBD2	TRBV7-9	CASSPRRAGDADTQYF	TGTGCCAGCAGCCCCCGCCGGGCGGGAGATGCAGATACGCAGTATTTT